This T cell receptor beta chain was found in a study of T-cell memory formation after mild COVID-19. The CDR3 sequence is 16 residues long. Germline assignment: CDR1 SGDLS and CDR2 YYNGEE. J was trimmed by 8 bases and V by 7 bases; bases with no gene match: 14. One entry per CDR3 protein results from TCRdb running MiXCR on the 5' RACE reads. The sample lists 550,000 to 650,000 distinct CDR3 sequences; roughly 17% were seen once. This clonotype was sampled from an adult woman who had mild COVID-19 (a few samples of this study predate the infection). Cell type and time point are not known. Source material: PBMCs or a T cell subset sorted from them (not recorded which). V usage is TRBV9 and J usage is TRBJ2-1, with 11 bases aligning to TRBD2. DNA for the CDR3: TGTGCCAGCGCTGTCTCTCTAGCGGGAGGTAGCGATGAGCAGTTCTTC. Encoded protein: CASAVSLAGGSDEQFF.